This paragraph reports one TCR beta chain. This clone has a single count. Its antigen target is currently unknown. No qualities accompany the bases; no much larger clone lies one base away. Patients with autoimmune disease history or receiving systemic immunosuppression were excluded from the trial. Peripheral blood for TCR sequencing was collected from all dose cohorts at baseline, on cycle 4 day 1, and on cycle 7 day 1. The samples were drawn from a first-in-human, open-label, multicenter phase I dose-escalation trial of ivuxolimab. Adults with locally advanced or metastatic melanoma, renal cell, hepatocellular, or head and neck squamous cell carcinoma were enrolled in the trial. CD4+ and CD8+ T cells were sorted separately from peripheral blood before TCR sequencing. Genomic DNA was extracted from sorted cells for sequencing of the TCRbeta CDR3 region. The immunoSEQ Assay was used for sequencing of TCRbeta CDR3 regions. What TCRdb holds here is the immuneACCESS table cut down to in-frame rearrangements. Part of the clones is not present; checked against another copy, under half of the missing clones reflect an unresolved V gene, and the others are unexplained. This sample comprises more than 60,000 clones, 87% of them detected only once. Approximately 5% of the sample is held by the ten biggest clonotypes.

The data originate from a study of OX40 agonist ivuxolimab in advanced cancers. For context, the study as a whole: The costimulatory receptor OX40 (CD134) was targeted by ivuxolimab, a fully human IgG2 agonistic monoclonal antibody. The purpose of peripheral TCRbeta sequencing was to test whether ivuxolimab changed TCR sequence diversity and led to clonal T-cell expansion. Among the approximately 54 dose-escalation patients, approximately 20 had hepatocellular carcinoma, approximately 15 melanoma, 9 renal cell carcinoma and 9 head and neck cancer. Intravenous ivuxolimab was administered to patients every 2 weeks at six dose levels: 0.01, 0.1, 0.3, 1.5, 3 and 10 mg/kg. Prior anti-PD-1, anti-PD-L1 or anti-CTLA-4 therapy was permitted, and 40% to 50% of dose-escalation patients had received checkpoint inhibitors. Partial responses were achieved by three dose-escalation patients, of whom one had hepatocellular carcinoma and two had cutaneous melanoma. The paper describes the monotherapy dose-escalation part (N = 52 patients) of the phase I trial of ivuxolimab. In the dose-escalation cohort, nearly 85% of patients were male, and the mean age was 60 years with a range of roughly 23 to 90.

Results and caveats for the whole study, not just this receptor: In the 0.1-3.0 mg/kg groups, partial responders were among the patients with the lowest normalized peripheral clonal expansion, particularly in CD8+ T cells. Low levels of normalized T-cell clonal expansion were also seen in some nonresponding patients. After ivuxolimab, CD8+ T cells had more expanded clones than CD4+ T cells on average. At doses of 0.1 to 3.0 mg/kg, clonal expansion of both CD4+ and CD8+ T cells in blood was seen between baseline and week 6. The antigen specificity of the peripheral T cells that underwent clonal expansion was not determined.

The sample here was CD4+ or CD8+ T cells sorted from blood, taken in a trial of the OX40 agonist ivuxolimab. This clonotype was obtained from an adult with an advanced solid tumor such as melanoma, head and neck, liver or kidney cancer.

The CDR3: CASRERMSYNEQFF. The DNA sequence reads TGTGCCAGCAGGGAGCGTATGTCCTACAATGAGCAGTTCTTC. The rearranged chain carries TRBV27 and TRBJ2-1, with no D gene named confidently. Trimming removed 6 bases from V and 1 base from J, leaving 10 bases between the germline ends. The CDR3 runs 14 residues from the cysteine to the phenylalanine. The CDR3 DNA has 42 bases and is translated from base 1. CDR1 MNHEY and CDR2 SMNVEV are derived from the germline V gene (reference sequence).